This T cell receptor beta chain was recovered during a study of CD8+ T cells in alopecia areata. The V end lost 4 bases, the J end lost 6 bases, and 7 bases lay between the germline ends. This CDR3 spans 11 amino acids. Germline loops: CDR1 MDHEN, CDR2 SYDVKM. This clone turned up a few times. PBMCs yielded sorted CD4+ and CD8+ T cells. RNA was isolated and reverse transcribed to cDNA, the sequencing template. Profiled with immunoSEQ multiplex PCR; TCRdb holds only in-frame clones, not every one. The sample includes about 110,000 clones, over 55% seen only once; the top ten take 20% to 25%. The sample comprised NKG2D-low CD8+ T cells sorted from blood. The receptor comes from a human donor with alopecia areata. This chain joins TRBV28 and TRBJ2-7, with D unclear. CDR3 region: CASSSSAEQYF. CDR3 in DNA: TGTGCCAGCAGTTCCTCAGCCGAGCAGTACTTC.